This T cell receptor beta chain was obtained from a study of tumor and adjacent non-tumor tissue in lung cancer. Overall study context: Histology: 12 adenocarcinoma, a couple of squamous cell carcinoma, 1 small cell lung cancer.

No cell sorting was done before RNA was extracted from the tissue. Overall study findings and caveats: In normal lung, the top 100 clones were significantly more dominant than in tumor.

Three rounds of nested PCR, following a modified ARM-PCR protocol, produced the TCRbeta library. TCRdb recomputed calls from the multiplex PCR reads with MiXCR, one row per CDR3 protein. The table lists about 85,000 distinct CDR3 sequences, around two thirds of them singletons. This clonotype ranks as medium-sized. Its specificity is not known. This CDR3 comprises 17 residues. V gave up 5 bases and J gave up 1 base, with 18 bases separating them. Germline loops: CDR1 MGHRA, CDR2 YSYEKL. The sequencing sample was made of lung tumor tissue. The origin of this receptor is a man between 65 and 85 years old with non-small cell lung cancer. The chain employs TRBV4-1 and TRBJ2-4; D possibly corresponds to TRBD1 (5 bases). The CDR3 is CASSGLHGARAKNIQYF. In DNA form, the CDR3 reads TGCGCCAGCAGCGGGTTGCATGGGGCCAGGGCCAAAAACATTCAGTACTTC.